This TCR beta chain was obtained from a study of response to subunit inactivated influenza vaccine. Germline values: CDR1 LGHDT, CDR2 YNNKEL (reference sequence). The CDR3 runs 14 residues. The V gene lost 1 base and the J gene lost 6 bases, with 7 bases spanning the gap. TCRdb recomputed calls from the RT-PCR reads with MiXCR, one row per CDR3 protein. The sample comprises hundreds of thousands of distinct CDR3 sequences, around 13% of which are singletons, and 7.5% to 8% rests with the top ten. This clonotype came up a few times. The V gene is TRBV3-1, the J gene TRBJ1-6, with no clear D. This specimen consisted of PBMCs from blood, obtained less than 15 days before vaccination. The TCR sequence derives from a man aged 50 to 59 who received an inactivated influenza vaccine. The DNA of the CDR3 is TGTGCCAGCAGCCAAGGACAAGCTAATTCACCCCTCCACTTT. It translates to CASSQGQANSPLHF.